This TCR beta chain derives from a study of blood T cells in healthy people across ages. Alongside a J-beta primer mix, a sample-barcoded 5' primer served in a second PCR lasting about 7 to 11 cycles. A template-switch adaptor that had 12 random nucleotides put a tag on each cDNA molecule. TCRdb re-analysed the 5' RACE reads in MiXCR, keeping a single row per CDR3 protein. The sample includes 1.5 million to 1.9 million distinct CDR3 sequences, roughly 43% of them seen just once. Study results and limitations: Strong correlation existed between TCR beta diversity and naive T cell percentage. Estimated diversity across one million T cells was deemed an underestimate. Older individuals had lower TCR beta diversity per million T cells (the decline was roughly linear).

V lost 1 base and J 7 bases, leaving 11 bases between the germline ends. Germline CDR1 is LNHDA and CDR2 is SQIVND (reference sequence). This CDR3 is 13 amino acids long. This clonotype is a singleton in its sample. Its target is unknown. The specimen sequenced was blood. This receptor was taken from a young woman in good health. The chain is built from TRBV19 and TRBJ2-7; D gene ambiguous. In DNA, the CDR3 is TGTGCCAGTAGTATAGCGCCCACCGGAGAGCAGTACTTC. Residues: CASSIAPTGEQYF.